The present T cell receptor beta chain was sequenced within a study of T cells after yellow fever vaccination. MiXCR, run by TCRdb on the 5' RACE reads, gives a single entry per CDR3 protein. The data show roughly 340,000 distinct CDR3 sequences, with about 8.7% seen just once and around 17% held by the top ten. Trimming shortened V by 0 bases and J by 3 bases, and 9 bases separated the two germline ends. The CDR3 runs to 15 residues. Germline V gene sequence: CDR1 LNHNV, CDR2 YYDKDF (reference sequence). This clonotype showed up just a few times. The antigen is not known. The study's findings and limits: Just a small share of clonotypes turned up in the CD4 compartment as well as the CD8 compartment.

The receptor was derived from a man between 18 and 35 years old who received the YFV17D yellow fever vaccine. Here the sequenced sample was PBMCs, taken on the day of the first yellow fever vaccination. The chain employs TRBV15 and TRBJ1-5; possible D gene TRBD1, 5 bases. The CDR3 region has the DNA TGTGCCACCAGCAGAGATGGGGGGACCAATCAGCCCCAGCATTTT. Its translation: CATSRDGGTNQPQHF.